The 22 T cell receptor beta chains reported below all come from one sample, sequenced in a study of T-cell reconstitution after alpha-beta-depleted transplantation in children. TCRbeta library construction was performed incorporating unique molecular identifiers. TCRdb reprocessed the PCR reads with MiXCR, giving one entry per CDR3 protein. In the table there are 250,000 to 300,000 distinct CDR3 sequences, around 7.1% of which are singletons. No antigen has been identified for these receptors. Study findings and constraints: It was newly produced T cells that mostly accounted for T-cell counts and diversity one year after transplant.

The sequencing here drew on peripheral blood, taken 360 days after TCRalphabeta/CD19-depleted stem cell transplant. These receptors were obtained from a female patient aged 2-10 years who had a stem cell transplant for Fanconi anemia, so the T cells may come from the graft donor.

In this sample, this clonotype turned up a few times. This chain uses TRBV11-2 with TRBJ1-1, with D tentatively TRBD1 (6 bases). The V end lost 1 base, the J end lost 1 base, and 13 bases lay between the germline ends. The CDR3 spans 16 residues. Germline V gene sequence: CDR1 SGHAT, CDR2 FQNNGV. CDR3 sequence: CASSLGPGGANTEAFF. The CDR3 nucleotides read TGTGCCAGCAGCTTAGGCCCGGGGGGGGCGAACACTGAAGCTTTCTTT.

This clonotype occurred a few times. CDR3 bases: TGTGCCAGCAGCTTAATAGCGGGGGGGATTGAGCAGTTCTTC. Residues: CASSLIAGGIEQFF. The J gene is TRBJ2-1, the V gene TRBV7-9; 11 bases agree with TRBD2. Germline CDR1 is SEHNR and CDR2 is FQNEAQ (reference sequence). The CDR3 consists of 14 residues. V shed 2 bases, J shed 9 bases, and the junction held 3 bases outside the gene matches.

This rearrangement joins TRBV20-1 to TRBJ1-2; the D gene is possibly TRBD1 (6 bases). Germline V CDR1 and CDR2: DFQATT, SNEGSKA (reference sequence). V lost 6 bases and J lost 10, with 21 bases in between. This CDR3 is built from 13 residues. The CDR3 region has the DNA TGCAGTGCGAGGAGGGGTACAGGGAATCCCTACACCTTC. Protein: CSARRGTGNPYTF.

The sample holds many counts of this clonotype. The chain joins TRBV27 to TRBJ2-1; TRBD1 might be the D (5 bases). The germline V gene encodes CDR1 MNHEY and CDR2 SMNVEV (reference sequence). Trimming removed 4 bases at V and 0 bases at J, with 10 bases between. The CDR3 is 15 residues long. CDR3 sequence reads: CASSSTVSSYNEQFF. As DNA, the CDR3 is TGTGCCAGCAGTTCGACAGTGAGCTCCTACAATGAGCAGTTCTTC.

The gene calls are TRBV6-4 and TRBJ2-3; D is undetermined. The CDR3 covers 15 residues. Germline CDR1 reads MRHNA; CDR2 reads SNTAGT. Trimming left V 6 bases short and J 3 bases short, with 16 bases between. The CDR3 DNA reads TGTGCCAGCAGCCACATGGGAAGAGGAACAGATACGCAGTATTTT. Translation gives CASSHMGRGTDTQYF.

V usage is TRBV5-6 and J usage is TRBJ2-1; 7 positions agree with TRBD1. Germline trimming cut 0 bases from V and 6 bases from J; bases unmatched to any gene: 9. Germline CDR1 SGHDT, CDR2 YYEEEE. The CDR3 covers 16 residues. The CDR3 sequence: CASSLVGDSWSNEQFF. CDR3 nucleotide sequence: TGTGCCAGCAGCTTGGTTGGGGACAGTTGGTCCAATGAGCAGTTCTTC.

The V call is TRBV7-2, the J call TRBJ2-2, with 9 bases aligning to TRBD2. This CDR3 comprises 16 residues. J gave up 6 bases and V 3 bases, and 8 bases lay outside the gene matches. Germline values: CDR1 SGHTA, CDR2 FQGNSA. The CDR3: CASSFGLAGLAGELFF. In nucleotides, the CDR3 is TGTGCCAGCAGCTTTGGGCTAGCGGGGCTCGCCGGGGAGCTGTTTTTT.

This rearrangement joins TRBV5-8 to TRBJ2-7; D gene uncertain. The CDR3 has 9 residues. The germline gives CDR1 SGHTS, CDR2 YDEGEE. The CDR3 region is CASSLHTDV. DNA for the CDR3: TGTGCCAGCAGCTTACACACAGACGTC.

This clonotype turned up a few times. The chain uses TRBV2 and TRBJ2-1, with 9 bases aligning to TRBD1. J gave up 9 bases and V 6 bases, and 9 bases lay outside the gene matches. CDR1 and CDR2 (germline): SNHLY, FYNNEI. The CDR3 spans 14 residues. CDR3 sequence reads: CASRTGTGTVEQFF. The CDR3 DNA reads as TGTGCCAGCAGGACCGGGACAGGGACGGTTGAGCAGTTCTTC.

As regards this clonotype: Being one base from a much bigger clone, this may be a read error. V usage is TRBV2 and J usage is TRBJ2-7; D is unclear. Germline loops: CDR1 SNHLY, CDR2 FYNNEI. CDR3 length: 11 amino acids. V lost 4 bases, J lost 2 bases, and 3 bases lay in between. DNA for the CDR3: TGTGCCAGCAGTGTAACCTACGAGCAGTACTTC. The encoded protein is CASSVTYEQYF.

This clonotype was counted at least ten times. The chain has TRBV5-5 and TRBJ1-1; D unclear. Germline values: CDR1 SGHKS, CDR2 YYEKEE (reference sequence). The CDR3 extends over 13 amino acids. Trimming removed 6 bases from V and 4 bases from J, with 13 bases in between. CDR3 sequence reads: CASTLGVGTEAFF. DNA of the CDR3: TGTGCCAGCACCCTCGGAGTAGGCACTGAAGCTTTCTTT. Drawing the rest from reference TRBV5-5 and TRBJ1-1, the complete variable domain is DAGVTQSPTHLIKTRGQQVTLRCSPISGHKSVSWYQQVLGQGPQFIFQYYEKEERGRGNFPDRFSARQFPNYSSELNVNALLLGDSALYLCASTLGVGTEAFFGQGTRLTVV.

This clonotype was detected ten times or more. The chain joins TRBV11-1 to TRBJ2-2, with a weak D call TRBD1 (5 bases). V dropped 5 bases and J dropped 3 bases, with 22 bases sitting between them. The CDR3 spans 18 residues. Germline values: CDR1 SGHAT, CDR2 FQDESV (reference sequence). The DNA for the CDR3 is TGTGCCAGCAGCAAAAGTGGGGCAAACCGGTGGGACACCGGGGAGCTGTTTTTT. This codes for CASSKSGANRWDTGELFF. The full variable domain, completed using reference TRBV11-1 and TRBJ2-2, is EAEVAQSPRYKITEKSQAVAFWCDPISGHATLYWYRQILGQGPELLVQFQDESVVDDSQLPKDRFSAERLKGVDSTLKIQPAELGDSAMYLCASSKSGANRWDTGELFFGEGSRLTVL.

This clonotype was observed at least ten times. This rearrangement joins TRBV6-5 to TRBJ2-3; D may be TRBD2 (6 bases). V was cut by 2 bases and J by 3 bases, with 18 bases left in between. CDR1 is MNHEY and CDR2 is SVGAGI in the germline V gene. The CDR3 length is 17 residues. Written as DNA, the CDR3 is TGTGCCAGCAGTTACGACCCTTGGGTACGGGAGACAGATACGCAGTATTTT. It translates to CASSYDPWVRETDTQYF.

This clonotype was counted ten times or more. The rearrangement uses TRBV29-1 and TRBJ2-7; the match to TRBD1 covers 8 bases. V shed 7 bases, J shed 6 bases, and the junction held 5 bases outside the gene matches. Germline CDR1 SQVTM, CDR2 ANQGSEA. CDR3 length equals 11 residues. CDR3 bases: TGCAGCGCCAGTACAGGGGGCGAGCAGTACTTC. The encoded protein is CSASTGGEQYF.

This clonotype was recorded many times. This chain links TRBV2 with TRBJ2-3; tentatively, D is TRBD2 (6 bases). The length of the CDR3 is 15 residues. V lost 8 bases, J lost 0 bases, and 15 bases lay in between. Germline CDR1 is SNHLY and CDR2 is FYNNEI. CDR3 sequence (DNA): TGTGCCAGCGCTACGCCGGGACTCAGCACAGATACGCAGTATTTT. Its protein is CASATPGLSTDTQYF. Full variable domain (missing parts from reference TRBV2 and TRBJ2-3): EPEVTQTPSHQVTQMGQEVILRCVPISNHLYFYWYRQILGQKVEFLVSFYNNEISEKSEIFDDQFSVERPDGSNFTLKIRSTKLEDSAMYFCASATPGLSTDTQYFGPGTRLTVL.

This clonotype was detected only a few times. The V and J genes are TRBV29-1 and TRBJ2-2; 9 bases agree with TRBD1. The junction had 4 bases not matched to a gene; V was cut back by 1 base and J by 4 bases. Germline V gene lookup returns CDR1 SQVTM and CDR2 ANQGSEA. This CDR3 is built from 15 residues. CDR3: CSVEAGTGITGELFF. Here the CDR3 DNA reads TGCAGCGTTGAAGCCGGGACAGGGATCACCGGGGAGCTGTTTTTT.

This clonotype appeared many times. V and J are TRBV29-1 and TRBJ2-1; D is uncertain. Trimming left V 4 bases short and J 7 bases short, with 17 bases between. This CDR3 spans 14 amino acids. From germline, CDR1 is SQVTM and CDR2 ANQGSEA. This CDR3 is CSVVGRLRANEQFF. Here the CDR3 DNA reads TGCAGCGTTGTGGGCAGATTAAGGGCTAATGAGCAGTTCTTC.

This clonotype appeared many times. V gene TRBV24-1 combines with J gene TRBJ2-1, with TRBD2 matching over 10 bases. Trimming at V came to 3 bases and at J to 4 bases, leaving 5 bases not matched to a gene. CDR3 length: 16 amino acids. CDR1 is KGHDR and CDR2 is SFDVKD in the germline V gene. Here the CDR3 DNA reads TGTGCCACCAGTGATCGGCGACTAGCGGGTTACAATGAGCAGTTCTTC. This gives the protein CATSDRRLAGYNEQFF.

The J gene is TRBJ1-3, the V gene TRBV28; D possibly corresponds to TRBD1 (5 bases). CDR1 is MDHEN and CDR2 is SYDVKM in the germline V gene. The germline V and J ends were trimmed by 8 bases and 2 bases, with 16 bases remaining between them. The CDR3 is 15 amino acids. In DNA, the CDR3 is TGTGCCAGCGCTAGCAGGGTTATGGCTGGAAACACCATATATTTT. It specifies CASASRVMAGNTIYF.

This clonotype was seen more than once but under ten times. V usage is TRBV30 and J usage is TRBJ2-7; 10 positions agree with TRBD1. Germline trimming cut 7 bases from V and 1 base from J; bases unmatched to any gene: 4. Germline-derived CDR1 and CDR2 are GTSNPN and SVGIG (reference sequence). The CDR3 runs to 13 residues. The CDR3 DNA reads TGTGCCTACCGGGACAGGGGATCCTACGAGCAGTACTTC. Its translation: CAYRDRGSYEQYF.

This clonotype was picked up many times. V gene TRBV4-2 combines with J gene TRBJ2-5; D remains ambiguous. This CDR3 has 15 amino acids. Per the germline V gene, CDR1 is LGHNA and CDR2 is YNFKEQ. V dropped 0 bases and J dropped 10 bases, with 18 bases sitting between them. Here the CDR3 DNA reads TGTGCCAGCAGCCAAGATCCAGCGACGGCTGGGGACCAGTACTTC. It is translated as CASSQDPATAGDQYF.

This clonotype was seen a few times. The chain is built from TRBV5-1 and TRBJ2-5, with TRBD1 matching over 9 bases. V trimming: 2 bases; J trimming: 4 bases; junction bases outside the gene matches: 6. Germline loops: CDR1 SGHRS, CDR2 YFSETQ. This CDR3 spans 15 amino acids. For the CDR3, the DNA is TGCGCCAGCAGCTTAAACCCACAGGGGGCAGAGACCCAGTACTTC. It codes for CASSLNPQGAETQYF.